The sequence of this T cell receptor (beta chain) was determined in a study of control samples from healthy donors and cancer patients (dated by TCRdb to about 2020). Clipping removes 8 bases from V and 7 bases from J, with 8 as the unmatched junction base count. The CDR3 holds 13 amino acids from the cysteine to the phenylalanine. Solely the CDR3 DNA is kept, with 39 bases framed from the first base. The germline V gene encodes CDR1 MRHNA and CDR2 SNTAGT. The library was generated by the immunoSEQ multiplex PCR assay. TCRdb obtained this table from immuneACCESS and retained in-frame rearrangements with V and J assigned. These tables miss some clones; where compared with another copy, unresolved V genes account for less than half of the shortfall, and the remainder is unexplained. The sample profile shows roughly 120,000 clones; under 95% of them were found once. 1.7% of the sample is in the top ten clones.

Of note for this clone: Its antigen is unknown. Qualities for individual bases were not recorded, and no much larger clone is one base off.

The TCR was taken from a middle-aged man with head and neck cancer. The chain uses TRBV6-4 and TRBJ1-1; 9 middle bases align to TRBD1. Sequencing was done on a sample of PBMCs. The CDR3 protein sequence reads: CASGWDRDIEAFF. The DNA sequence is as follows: TGTGCCAGCGGATGGGACAGGGATATTGAAGCTTTCTTT.